A single sample gave rise to the 14 T cell receptor beta chains below, sequenced in a study of cytomegalovirus exposure and HLA in healthy donors. PCR was performed using 60 Vbeta and 13 Jbeta primers. Method: immunoSEQ multiplex PCR; TCRdb's copy keeps in-frame clones and lacks some. This sample's table reports just over 80,000 clones. The sequencing input was PBMCs. Every receptor here comes from a woman in her 30s in good health and CMV-seronegative.

The chain uses TRBV18 and TRBJ2-5; the D gene is possibly TRBD2 (7 bases). Trimming stripped 1 base from V and 4 bases from J, with 13 bases between. This CDR3 is built from 15 residues. The germline CDR1 and CDR2 sequences are KGHSH and LQKENI. CDR3: CASSPRGGLGETQYF. The CDR3, as DNA: TGTGCCAGCTCACCACGGGGGGGCTTGGGAGAGACCCAGTACTTC.

The rearrangement links TRBV28 to TRBJ1-1; weak D call: TRBD1 (6 bases). The germline V gene has CDR1 MDHEN and CDR2 SYDVKM. Trimming took off 5 bases at V and 5 bases at J, with 21 bases between the two ends. This CDR3 is built from 16 residues. In nucleotides, the CDR3 is TGTGCCAGCAGTAACTGGCTCCAGGGGCTCGGGACTGAAGCTTTCTTT. Protein sequence: CASSNWLQGLGTEAFF.

The CDR3 reads CASSYSGTTGELFF. In DNA, the CDR3 is TGTGCCAGCAGCTATAGCGGGACCACCGGGGAGCTGTTTTTT. This chain links TRBV4-2 with TRBJ2-2; TRBD2 matches at 8 bases. The CDR3 is 14 amino acids. The junction had 3 bases not matched to a gene; V was cut back by 5 bases and J by 4 bases. Germline V gene data show CDR1 as LGHNA and CDR2 as YNFKEQ.

The CDR3 here is CASSRGGGNTDTQYF. The CDR3 nucleotides are TGTGCCAGCAGCCGAGGCGGGGGAAACACAGATACGCAGTATTTT. The chain is built from TRBV9 and TRBJ2-3, with 7 bases identical to TRBD2. V was clipped by 4 bases and J by 2 bases; unmatched bases: 7. The CDR3 length is 15 residues. CDR1 and CDR2 (germline): SGDLS, YYNGEE.

The V call is TRBV2, the J call TRBJ2-7; perhaps TRBD1 as D (6 bases). Germline CDR1 and CDR2: SNHLY and FYNNEI. The CDR3 loop spans 16 amino acids. With 0 bases removed from V and 3 bases from J, the gap between germline ends came to 15 bases. The CDR3 sequence is CASSEARQGGRYEQYF. The CDR3 DNA follows: TGTGCCAGCAGTGAAGCGCGACAAGGGGGACGCTACGAGCAGTACTTC. The full variable domain, completed using reference TRBV2 and TRBJ2-7, is EPEVTQTPSHQVTQMGQEVILRCVPISNHLYFYWYRQILGQKVEFLVSFYNNEISEKSEIFDDQFSVERPDGSNFTLKIRSTKLEDSAMYFCASSEARQGGRYEQYFGPGTRLTVT.

This chain uses TRBV5-1 with TRBJ2-5, with D tentatively TRBD2 (6 bases). Trimming removed 1 base at V and 5 bases at J, with 12 bases between. The CDR3 is made up of 14 amino acids. The V gene's germline CDR1 is SGHRS and CDR2 YFSETQ. The CDR3: CASSLTGGSETQYF. In DNA form, the CDR3 reads TGCGCCAGCAGCTTGACTGGGGGGTCTGAGACCCAGTACTTC.

With respect to this clone: The junction shows a germline mismatch at one end, possibly a read error. This rearrangement joins TRBV5-6 to TRBJ2-5; tentative D call: TRBD2 (5 bases). There are 11 residues in the CDR3. Germline CDR1 reads SGHDT; CDR2 reads YYEEEE. CDR3 nucleotides: TGTGCCAGCAGCTTGGGGGAGAACCAGTACTTC. Encoded protein: CASSLGENQYF.

The V gene is TRBV6-5, the J gene TRBJ2-7; TRBD2 matches 7 bases. Germline-derived CDR1 and CDR2 are MNHEY and SVGAGI. The CDR3 sequence is 16 residues long. Trimming removed 4 bases from V and 2 bases from J; junction bases left unmatched: 11. CDR3 sequence (DNA): TGTGCCAGCAGTTCCCTATCGGGAGGCCGCCCCTACGAGCAGTACTTC. This encodes CASSSLSGGRPYEQYF.

V gene TRBV5-4 combines with J gene TRBJ2-7; the match to TRBD2 covers 15 bases. The CDR3 is 16 residues long. Germline V gene data show CDR1 as SGHNT and CDR2 as YYREEE (reference sequence). The V segment lost 4 bases and the J segment 5 bases; nucleotides outside the gene matches: 7. DNA of the CDR3: TGTGCCAGCAGCCGAGGGACTAGCGGGGGGACCCACGAGCAGTACTTC. Its protein product is CASSRGTSGGTHEQYF.

As concerns this clone: The junction shows a germline mismatch at one end, possibly a read error. This sequence joins TRBV5-1 and TRBJ1-1; D is ambiguous. This CDR3 contains 13 residues. Per the germline V gene, CDR1 is SGHRS and CDR2 is YFSETQ. CDR3 residues: CASRPAGNSEAFF. The CDR3 coding sequence is TGCGCCAGCAGACCAGCCGGGAACAGTGAAGCTTTCTTT.

The CDR3 sequence: CASSDSTRGWFAEAFF. Here the CDR3 DNA reads TGTGCCAGCAGTGACAGTACACGGGGATGGTTCGCTGAAGCTTTCTTT. This chain uses TRBV6-1 with TRBJ1-1; no firm D call. In germline, CDR1 is MNHNS, CDR2 SASEGT. The CDR3 totals 16 residues. Trimming shortened V by 3 bases and J by 6 bases, and 20 bases separated the two germline ends.

The chain uses TRBV6-5 and TRBJ2-5, with D perhaps TRBD1 (5 bases). Trimming left V 0 bases short and J 2 bases short, with 10 bases between. There are 15 residues in the CDR3. The germline gives CDR1 MNHEY, CDR2 SVGAGI. The CDR3 DNA sequence: TGTGCCAGCAGTTACTCGAGACAGAAACAAGAGACCCAGTACTTC. The encoded protein is CASSYSRQKQETQYF.

The chain links TRBV29-1 to TRBJ2-1, with 7 bases that match TRBD2. V was clipped by 3 bases and J by 5 bases; unmatched bases: 7. CDR1 and CDR2 (germline): SQVTM, ANQGSEA. This CDR3 has 14 amino acids. CDR3 nucleotides: TGCAGCGTTGATCGGGGGGTTCTCGACAATGAGCAGTTCTTC. This translates into CSVDRGVLDNEQFF.

The chain joins TRBV15 to TRBJ1-5; 7 nucleotides line up with TRBD1. Trimming removed 1 base from V and 3 bases from J; junction bases left unmatched: 6. From germline, CDR1 is LNHNV and CDR2 YYDKDF (reference sequence). CDR3 length equals 16 residues. CDR3 DNA sequence: TGTGCCACCAGCAGAGGCGGACAGGCTAACAATCAGCCCCAGCATTTT. Protein product: CATSRGGQANNQPQHF.